The subject of this entry is one T cell receptor beta chain. The antigen it recognizes is unknown. No clone much larger than this one lies a single base away; base qualities are absent. The data belong to a study of T cells in Graves' hyperthyroidism and ophthalmopathy (dated by TCRdb to about 2019). Study-level background: Peripheral blood was collected at initial diagnosis, before any treatment. In roughly six Graves' hyperthyroidism patients, the study also compared T-cell repertoires from thyroid tissue with T-cell repertoires from blood. The paper reports TCR Vbeta CDR3 sequencing of about 140 peripheral blood samples: 40 or so ophthalmopathy, approximately 74 hyperthyroidism and around 17 progressor patients. TCR V-J signatures able to tell the groups apart were searched for in a discovery cohort of 90 to 100 patients, of whom fewer than 45 had Graves' ophthalmopathy and 57 had stable Graves' hyperthyroidism. The roughly 94 discovery patients were randomly divided into training and test sets at a 7:3 ratio. Once sampling was done, hyperthyroidism patients were given methimazole at a starting dose of 30 mg daily, whereas ophthalmopathy patients were given high-dose intravenous methylprednisolone. An independent validation cohort of under 20 hyperthyroidism patients and some 15 patients who later progressed to ophthalmopathy tested prospective prediction of ophthalmopathy. Results and caveats for the whole study, not just this receptor: Ophthalmopathy was separated from stable hyperthyroidism by a 13 V-J signature model, with approximately 85% sensitivity and approximately 81% specificity obtained in cross-validation and 80%/75% obtained in testing. Most expanded thyroid clonotypes (frequency above 0.001) were also detected in blood, a finding suggesting that blood repertoires may reflect thyroid immune responses. No statistical method was used to set the sample size in advance, and investigators knew the group allocation. In validation, the model predicted progression to ophthalmopathy a median of around 6.5 months before onset, with around 70% sensitivity and just under 75% specificity.

TCR beta CDR3 regions were amplified from RNA transcripts. For the first round of RT-PCR on the TCR CDR3, the HTBI primer set was used together with the Qiagen OneStep RT-PCR kit. Libraries were constructed in a second round of multiplex PCR, after which size selection and purification were carried out. Sequencing of the libraries was done on an Illumina HiSeq2000 using paired-end 100 bp reads. From the authors' description of their analysis: SOAPnuke was used to process the raw data, removing reads that contained adapters or uncalled bases, had a mean Phred below 15, or lacked an exact match to the constant primer or identifier. COPE v1.2.5 was used to merge the high-quality paired reads, and each unique nucleotide sequence was defined as a clonotype. Clonotypes were aligned to IMGT TRBV, TRBD and TRBJ reference segments using MiTCR v1.1. Analysis was restricted to V-J combinations with a frequency above 0.0001, which covered roughly 99% of repertoires. A TCS score was defined as the ratio between F50 (clonal expansion) and ExV (chaos), using BLOSUM62-based TCRdist between CDR3 peptides within each V-J. Welch's t-statistics and random forest reduced just over 500 V-J features to 13, which were used in a naive Bayes classifier (R e1071). In-frame beta chains were kept once TCRdb had trimmed the public reads at Q25 with fastp and called clones with MiXCR. Merged by CDR3 protein, the rows form single entries marked with the most common genes and DNA. In this record, the V and J calls reflect TCRdb's handling and not the investigators' own analysis. Here the sample has around 300,000 distinct CDR3 sequences; approximately 21% occur a single time. The top ten clonotypes cover roughly 60% of the sample.

Ophthalmopathy patients had moderately to severely active disease, Clinical Activity Score of at least 3, NOSPECS grade of at least 4, and duration under 3 months. The study excluded patients with uncontrolled infections, other autoimmune diseases, pregnancy or lactation. Clinical symptoms, serum thyroxine and TRAb, thyroid ultrasound, and orbital computed tomography formed the basis for the diagnoses. PBMCs were isolated from about 9.2 ml of fresh peripheral blood by Ficoll-Paque density gradient centrifugation. Total RNA was extracted using Trizol reagent, and RNA quality was assessed on an Agilent 2100 Bioanalyzer. The source material was blood. The TCR comes from a man aged 30 to 45 with Graves' ophthalmopathy.

The CDR3 reads as follows: CASSFVGTSASYEQYF. The base sequence is TGCGCCAGCAGCTTCGTTGGTACTAGCGCCTCCTACGAGCAGTACTTC. The V and J genes are TRBV5-1 and TRBJ2-7, with TRBD2 identical over 7 junction bases. CDR1 and CDR2 are read off the germline V gene as SGHRS and YFSETQ. V has 2 bases trimmed and J has 0 bases trimmed; junction bases matching no gene number 8. The CDR3 sequence holds 16 residues, the cysteine and phenylalanine included. Of all the DNA, just the CDR3 is kept, 48 bases in frame from base 1.